This T cell receptor (beta chain) stems from a study of Graves' ophthalmopathy and Graves' hyperthyroidism. The CDR3 has 14 amino acids. The germline V gene encodes CDR1 SGHAT and CDR2 FQDESV (reference sequence). V dropped 4 bases and J dropped 8; count of bases not matched to a gene: 8. Moderate-to-severe activity, CAS ≥3, NOSPECS ≥4 and duration under 3 months were recorded for donors with ophthalmopathy. The sequenced template was RNA, covering the TCR beta CDR3 region. A first-round RT-PCR used HTBI primers, followed by a second-round multiplex PCR. Using its own MiXCR run on the multiplex PCR reads, TCRdb lists one record per CDR3 protein. The table shows about 700,000 distinct CDR3 sequences, with 40% occurring only once. In the case of this clonotype: Antigen unknown.

Study-level findings and limits: Thyroid clonotypes that were expanded above 0.001 frequency mostly also appeared in blood. For separating ophthalmopathy from stable hyperthyroidism, a 13-signature model gave over 85% sensitivity and 65% to 82% specificity.

The chain joins TRBV11-1 to TRBJ1-2; the match to TRBD1 covers 9 bases. This receptor was taken from an adult man with Graves' ophthalmopathy. Sequenced: peripheral blood. CDR3 DNA sequence: TGTGCCAGCAGCTCAACGACAGGGGGACAAGGCTACACCTTC. Amino acid sequence: CASSSTTGGQGYTF.